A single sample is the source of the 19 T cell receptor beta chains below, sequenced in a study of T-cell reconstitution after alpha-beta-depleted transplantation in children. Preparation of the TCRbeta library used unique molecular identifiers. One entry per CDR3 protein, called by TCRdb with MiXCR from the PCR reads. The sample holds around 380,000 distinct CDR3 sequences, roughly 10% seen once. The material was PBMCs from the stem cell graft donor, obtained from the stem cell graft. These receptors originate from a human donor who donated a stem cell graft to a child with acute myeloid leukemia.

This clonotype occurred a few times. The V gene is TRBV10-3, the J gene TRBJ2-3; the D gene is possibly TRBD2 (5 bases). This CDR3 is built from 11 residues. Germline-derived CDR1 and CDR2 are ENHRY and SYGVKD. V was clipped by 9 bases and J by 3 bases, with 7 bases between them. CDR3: CAIRRTDTQYF. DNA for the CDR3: TGTGCCATTCGGAGGACAGATACGCAGTATTTT.

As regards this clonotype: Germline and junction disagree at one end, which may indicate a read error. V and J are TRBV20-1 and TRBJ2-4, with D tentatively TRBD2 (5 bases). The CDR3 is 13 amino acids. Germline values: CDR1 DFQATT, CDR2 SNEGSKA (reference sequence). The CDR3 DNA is TGCAGTGCGGGGAAGGGAGCCGAAAACATTCAGTACTTC. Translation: CSAGKGAENIQYF.

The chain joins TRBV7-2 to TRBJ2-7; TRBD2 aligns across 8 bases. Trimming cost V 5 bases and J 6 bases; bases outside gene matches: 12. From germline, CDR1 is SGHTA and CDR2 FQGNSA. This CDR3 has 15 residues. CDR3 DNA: TGTGCCAGCAGCCGGAGGGGACTAGACGCTATCGAGCAGTACTTC. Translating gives CASSRRGLDAIEQYF.

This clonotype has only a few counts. The CDR3: CAVWGGNTEAFF. Here the CDR3 DNA reads TGTGCCGTGTGGGGAGGTAACACTGAAGCTTTCTTT. The gene calls are TRBV30 and TRBJ1-1; D remains unclear. Germline values: CDR1 GTSNPN, CDR2 SVGIG (reference sequence). This CDR3 spans 12 amino acids. V was cut by 8 bases and J by 2 bases, with 12 bases left in between.

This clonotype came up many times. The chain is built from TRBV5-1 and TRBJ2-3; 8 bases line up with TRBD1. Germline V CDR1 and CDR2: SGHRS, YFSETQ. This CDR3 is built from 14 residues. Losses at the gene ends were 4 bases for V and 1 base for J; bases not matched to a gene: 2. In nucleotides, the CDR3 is TGCGCCAGCAGCGTGACAGGGGGCACAGATACGCAGTATTTT. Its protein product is CASSVTGGTDTQYF. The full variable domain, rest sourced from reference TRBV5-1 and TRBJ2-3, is KAGVTQTPRYLIKTRGQQVTLSCSPISGHRSVSWYQQTPGQGLQFLFEYFSETQRNKGNFPGRFSGRQFSNSRSEMNVSTLELGDSALYLCASSVTGGTDTQYFGPGTRLTVL.

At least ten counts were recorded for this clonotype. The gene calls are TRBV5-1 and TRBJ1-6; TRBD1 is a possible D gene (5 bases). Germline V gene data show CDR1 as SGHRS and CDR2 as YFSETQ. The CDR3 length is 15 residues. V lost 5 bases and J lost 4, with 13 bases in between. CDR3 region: CASRDSPVYNSPLHF. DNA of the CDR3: TGCGCCAGCAGAGACAGCCCCGTTTATAATTCACCCCTCCACTTT.

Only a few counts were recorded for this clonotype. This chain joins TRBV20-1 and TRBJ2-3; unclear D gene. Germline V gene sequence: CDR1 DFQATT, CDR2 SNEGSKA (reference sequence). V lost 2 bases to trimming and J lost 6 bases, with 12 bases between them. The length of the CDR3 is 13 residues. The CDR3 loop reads CSARLRVLDTQYF. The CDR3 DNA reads TGCAGTGCTAGACTGCGTGTATTGGATACGCAGTATTTT.

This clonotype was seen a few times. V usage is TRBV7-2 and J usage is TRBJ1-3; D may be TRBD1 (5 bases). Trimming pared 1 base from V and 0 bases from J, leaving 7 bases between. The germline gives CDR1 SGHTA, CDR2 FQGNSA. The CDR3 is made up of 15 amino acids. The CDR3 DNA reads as TGTGCCAGCAGCTTAGTGGGGGGCTCTGGAAACACCATATATTTT. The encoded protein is CASSLVGGSGNTIYF.

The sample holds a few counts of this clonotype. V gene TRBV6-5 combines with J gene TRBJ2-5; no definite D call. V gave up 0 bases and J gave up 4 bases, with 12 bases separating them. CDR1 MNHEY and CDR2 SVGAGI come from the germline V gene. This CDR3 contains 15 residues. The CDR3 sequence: CASSYSRVLGETQYF. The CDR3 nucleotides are TGTGCCAGCAGTTACTCCCGGGTTTTGGGAGAGACCCAGTACTTC.

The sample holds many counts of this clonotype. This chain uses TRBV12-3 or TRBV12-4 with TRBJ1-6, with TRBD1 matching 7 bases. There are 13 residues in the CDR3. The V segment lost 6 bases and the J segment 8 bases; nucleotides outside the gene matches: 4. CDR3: CASRPGQHSPLHF. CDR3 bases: TGTGCCAGCAGACCGGGACAGCATTCACCCCTCCACTTT.

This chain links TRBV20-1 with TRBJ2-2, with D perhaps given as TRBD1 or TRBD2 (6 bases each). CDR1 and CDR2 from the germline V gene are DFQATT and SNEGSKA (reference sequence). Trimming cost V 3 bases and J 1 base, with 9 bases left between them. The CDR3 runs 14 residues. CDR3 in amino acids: CSASRGLNTGELFF. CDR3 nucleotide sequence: TGCAGTGCTAGTCGGGGGCTGAACACCGGGGAGCTGTTTTTT.

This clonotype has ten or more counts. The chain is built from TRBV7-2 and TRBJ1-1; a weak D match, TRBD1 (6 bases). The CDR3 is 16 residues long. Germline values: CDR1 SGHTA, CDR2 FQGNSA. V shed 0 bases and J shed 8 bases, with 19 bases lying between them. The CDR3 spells CASSLADDRPGREAFF. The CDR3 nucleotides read TGTGCCAGCAGCTTAGCCGACGACAGGCCTGGGAGGGAAGCTTTCTTT. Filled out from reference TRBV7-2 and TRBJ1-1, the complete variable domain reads GAGVSQSPSNKVTEKGKDVELRCDPISGHTALYWYRQSLGQGLEFLIYFQGNSAPDKSGLPSDRFSAERTGGSVSTLTIQRTQQEDSAVYLCASSLADDRPGREAFFGQGTRLTVV.

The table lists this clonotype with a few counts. CDR3: CASSQRLAGGTGELFF. In DNA, the CDR3 is TGCGCCAGCAGCCAGAGACTAGCGGGGGGCACCGGGGAGCTGTTTTTT. This sequence joins TRBV5-1 and TRBJ2-2; 13 nucleotides align to TRBD2. V lost 4 bases and J lost 4; bases outside the gene matches: 4. Germline-derived CDR1 and CDR2 are SGHRS and YFSETQ. CDR3 length: 16 residues.

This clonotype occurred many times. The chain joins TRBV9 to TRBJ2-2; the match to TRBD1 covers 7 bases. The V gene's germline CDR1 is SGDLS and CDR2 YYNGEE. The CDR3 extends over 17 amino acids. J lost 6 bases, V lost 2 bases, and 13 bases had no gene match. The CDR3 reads CASSVIPSDRVAGELFF. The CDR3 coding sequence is TGTGCCAGCAGCGTTATTCCTTCAGACAGGGTCGCCGGGGAGCTGTTTTTT.

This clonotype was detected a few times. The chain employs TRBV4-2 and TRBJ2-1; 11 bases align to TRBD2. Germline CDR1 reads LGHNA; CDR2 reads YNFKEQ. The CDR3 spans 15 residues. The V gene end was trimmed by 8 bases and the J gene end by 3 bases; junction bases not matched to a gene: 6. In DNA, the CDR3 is TGTGCCAGCCGCACTAGCGGGGGTCTCTACAATGAGCAGTTCTTC. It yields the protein CASRTSGGLYNEQFF.

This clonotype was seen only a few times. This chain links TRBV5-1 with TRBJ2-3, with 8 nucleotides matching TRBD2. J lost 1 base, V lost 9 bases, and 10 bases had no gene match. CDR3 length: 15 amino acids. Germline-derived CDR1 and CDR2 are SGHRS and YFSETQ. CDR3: CATNRGGHGTDTQYF. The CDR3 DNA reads TGCGCCACCAACCGGGGGGGCCATGGCACAGATACGCAGTATTTT.

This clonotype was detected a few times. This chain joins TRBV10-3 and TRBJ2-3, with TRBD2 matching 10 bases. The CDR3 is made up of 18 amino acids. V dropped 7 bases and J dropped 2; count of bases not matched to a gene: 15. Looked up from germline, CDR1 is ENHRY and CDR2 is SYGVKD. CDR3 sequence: CAIKSRSGLAGDTDTQYF. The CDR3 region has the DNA TGTGCCATCAAATCACGGTCAGGGCTAGCGGGGGACACAGATACGCAGTATTTT.

This chain's CDR3 is CAWSAKEGGLAFF. The CDR3 DNA sequence: TGTGCCTGGAGTGCCAAAGAAGGGGGCTTGGCTTTCTTT. The chain couples TRBV30 to TRBJ1-1; 7 nucleotides match TRBD1. Trimming cost V 1 base and J 11 bases; bases outside gene matches: 10. CDR3 length: 13 residues. CDR1 is GTSNPN, CDR2 SVGIG, per germline (reference sequence).

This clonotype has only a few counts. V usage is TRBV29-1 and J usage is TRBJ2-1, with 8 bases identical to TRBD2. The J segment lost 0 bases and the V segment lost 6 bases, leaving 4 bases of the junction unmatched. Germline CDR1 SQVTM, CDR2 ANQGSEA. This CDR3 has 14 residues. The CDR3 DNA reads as TGCAGCGTCCCCACTAGCGGCTCCTACAATGAGCAGTTCTTC. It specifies CSVPTSGSYNEQFF.